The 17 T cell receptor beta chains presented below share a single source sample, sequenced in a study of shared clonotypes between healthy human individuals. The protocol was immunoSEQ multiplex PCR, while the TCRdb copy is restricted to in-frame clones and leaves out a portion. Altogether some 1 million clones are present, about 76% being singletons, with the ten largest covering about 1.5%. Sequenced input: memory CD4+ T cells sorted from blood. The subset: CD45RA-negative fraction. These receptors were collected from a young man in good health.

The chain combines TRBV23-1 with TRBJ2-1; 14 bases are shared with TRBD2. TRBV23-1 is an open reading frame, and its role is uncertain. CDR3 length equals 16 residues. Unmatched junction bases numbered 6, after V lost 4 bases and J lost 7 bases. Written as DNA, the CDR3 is TGCGCCAGCAGTCGACCGGGACTAGCGGGAGAAAATGAGCAGTTCTTC. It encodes CASSRPGLAGENEQFF.

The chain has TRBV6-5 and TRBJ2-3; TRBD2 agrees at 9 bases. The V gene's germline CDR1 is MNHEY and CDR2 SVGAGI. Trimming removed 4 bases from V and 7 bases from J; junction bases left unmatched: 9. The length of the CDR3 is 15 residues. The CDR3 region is CASSLVAGGQNTQYF. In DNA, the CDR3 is TGTGCCAGCAGTTTAGTGGCGGGGGGGCAAAATACGCAGTATTTT.

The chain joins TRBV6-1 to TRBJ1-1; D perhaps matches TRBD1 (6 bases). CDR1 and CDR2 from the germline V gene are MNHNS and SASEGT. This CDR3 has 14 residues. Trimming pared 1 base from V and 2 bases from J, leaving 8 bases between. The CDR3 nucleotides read TGTGCCAGCAGTGAAGTCAGGGGAAACACTGAAGCTTTCTTT. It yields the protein CASSEVRGNTEAFF.

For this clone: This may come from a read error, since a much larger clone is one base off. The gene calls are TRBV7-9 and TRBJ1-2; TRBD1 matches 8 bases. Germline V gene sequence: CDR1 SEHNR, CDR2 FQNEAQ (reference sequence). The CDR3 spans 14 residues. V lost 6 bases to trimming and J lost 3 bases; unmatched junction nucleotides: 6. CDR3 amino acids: CASRPTGDDYGYTF. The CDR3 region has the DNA TGTGCCAGCAGACCGACAGGGGATGACTATGGCTACACCTTC.

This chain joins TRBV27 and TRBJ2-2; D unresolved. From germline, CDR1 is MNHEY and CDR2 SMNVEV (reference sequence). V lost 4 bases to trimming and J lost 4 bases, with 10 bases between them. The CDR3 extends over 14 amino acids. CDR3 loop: CASSSTVGTGELFF. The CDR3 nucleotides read TGTGCCAGCAGTTCGACGGTAGGCACCGGGGAGCTGTTTTTT.

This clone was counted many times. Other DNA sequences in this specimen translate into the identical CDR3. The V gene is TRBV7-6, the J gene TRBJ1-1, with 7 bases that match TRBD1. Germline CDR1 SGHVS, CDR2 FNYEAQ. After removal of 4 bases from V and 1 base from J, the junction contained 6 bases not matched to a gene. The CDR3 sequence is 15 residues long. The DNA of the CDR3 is TGTGCCAGCAGCTACCGACAGGGCGGGAACACTGAAGCTTTCTTT. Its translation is CASSYRQGGNTEAFF.

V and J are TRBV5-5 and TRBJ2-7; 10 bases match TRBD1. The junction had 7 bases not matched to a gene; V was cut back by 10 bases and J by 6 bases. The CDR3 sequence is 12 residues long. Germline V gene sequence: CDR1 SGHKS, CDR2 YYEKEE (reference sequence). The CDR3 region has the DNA TGTGCCGGGGGACAGGGGATCGGCGAGCAGTACTTC. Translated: CAGGQGIGEQYF.

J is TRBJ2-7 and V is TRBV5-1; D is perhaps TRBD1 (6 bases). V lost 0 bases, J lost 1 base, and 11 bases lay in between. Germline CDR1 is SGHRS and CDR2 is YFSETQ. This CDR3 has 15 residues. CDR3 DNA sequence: TGCGCCAGCAGCTTGGCCCCGGACAGTTCCTACGAGCAGTACTTC. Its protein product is CASSLAPDSSYEQYF.

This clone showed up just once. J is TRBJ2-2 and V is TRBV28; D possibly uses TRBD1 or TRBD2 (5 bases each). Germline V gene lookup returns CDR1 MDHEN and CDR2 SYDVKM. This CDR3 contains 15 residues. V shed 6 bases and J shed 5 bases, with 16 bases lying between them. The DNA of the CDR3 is TGTGCCAGCAGGGTCGGGACCCTGCAGACCGGGGAGCTGTTTTTT. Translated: CASRVGTLQTGELFF.

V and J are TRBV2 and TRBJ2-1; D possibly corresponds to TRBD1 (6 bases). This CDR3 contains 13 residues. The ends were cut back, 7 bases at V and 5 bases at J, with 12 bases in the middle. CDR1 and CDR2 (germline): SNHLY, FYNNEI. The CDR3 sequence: CASIRDINNEQFF. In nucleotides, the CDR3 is TGTGCCAGCATTCGGGACATAAACAATGAGCAGTTCTTC.

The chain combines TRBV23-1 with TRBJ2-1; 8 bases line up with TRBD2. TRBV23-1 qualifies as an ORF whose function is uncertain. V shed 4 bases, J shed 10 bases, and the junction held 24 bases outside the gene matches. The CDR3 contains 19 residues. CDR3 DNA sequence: TGCGCCAGCAGTCTTGGCAGAACGCCATCGGGGGGGCTTCTTAGAGAGCAGTTCTTC. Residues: CASSLGRTPSGGLLREQFF.

CDR3 sequence reads: CASSQGVGPDQPQHF. Written as DNA, the CDR3 is TGCGCCAGCAGCCAAGGAGTAGGGCCGGATCAGCCCCAGCATTTT. This sequence joins TRBV4-3 and TRBJ1-5, with D unresolved. The CDR3 covers 15 residues. V was clipped by 1 base and J by 5 bases, with 12 bases between them. Germline loops: CDR1 LGHNA, CDR2 YSLEER.

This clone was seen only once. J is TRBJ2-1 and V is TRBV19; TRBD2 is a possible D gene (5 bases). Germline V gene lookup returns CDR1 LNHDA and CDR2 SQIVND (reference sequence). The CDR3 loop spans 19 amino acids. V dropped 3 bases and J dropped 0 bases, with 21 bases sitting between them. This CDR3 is CASSISYGVGSNSYNEQFF. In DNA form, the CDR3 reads TGTGCCAGTAGTATTTCGTACGGGGTAGGCAGCAACTCCTACAATGAGCAGTTCTTC.

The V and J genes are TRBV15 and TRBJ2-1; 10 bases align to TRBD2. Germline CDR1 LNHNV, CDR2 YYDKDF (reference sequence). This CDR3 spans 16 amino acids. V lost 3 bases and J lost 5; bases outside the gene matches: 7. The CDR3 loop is CATSSGAGGMHNEQFF. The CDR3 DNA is TGTGCCACCAGCAGTGGAGCGGGAGGGATGCACAATGAGCAGTTCTTC.

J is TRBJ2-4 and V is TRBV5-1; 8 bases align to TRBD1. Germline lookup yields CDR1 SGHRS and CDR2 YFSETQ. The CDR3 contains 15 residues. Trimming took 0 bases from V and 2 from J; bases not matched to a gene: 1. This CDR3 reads CASSLGTGTKNIQYF. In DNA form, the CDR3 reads TGCGCCAGCAGCTTGGGGACAGGGACCAAAAACATTCAGTACTTC.

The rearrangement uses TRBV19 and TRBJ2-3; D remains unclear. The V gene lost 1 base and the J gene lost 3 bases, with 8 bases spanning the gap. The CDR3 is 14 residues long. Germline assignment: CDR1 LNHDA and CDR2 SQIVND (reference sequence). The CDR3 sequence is CASSIVGTTDTQYF. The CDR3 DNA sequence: TGTGCCAGTAGTATAGTGGGAACTACAGATACGCAGTATTTT.

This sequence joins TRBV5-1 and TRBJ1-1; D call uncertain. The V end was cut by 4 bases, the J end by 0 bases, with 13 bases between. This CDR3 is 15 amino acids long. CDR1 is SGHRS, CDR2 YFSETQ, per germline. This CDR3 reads CASSADNIMNTEAFF. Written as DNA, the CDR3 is TGCGCCAGCAGCGCGGATAATATCATGAACACTGAAGCTTTCTTT.